Given below is one TCR beta chain in context. Which antigen it targets is not known. Per-base quality was not reported, and no clone a single base away is much larger than it. The sample is drawn from a study of T cells in Graves' hyperthyroidism and ophthalmopathy (dated 2019 in TCRdb). In the study overall: Peripheral blood samples were taken at initial diagnosis, before any treatment was given. A discovery cohort of about a hundred patients, 43 with Graves' ophthalmopathy and under 60 with stable Graves' hyperthyroidism, was used to find distinguishing TCR V-J signatures. In several Graves' hyperthyroidism patients, the study also compared T-cell repertoires from thyroid tissue with T-cell repertoires from blood. Whether ophthalmopathy could be predicted prospectively was tested in an independent validation cohort made up of about 20 hyperthyroidism patients plus 17 patients who later progressed to ophthalmopathy. The 95 to 100 discovery patients were randomly split 7:3 into training and test sets. Once sampling was done, hyperthyroidism patients were given methimazole at a starting dose of 30 mg daily, whereas ophthalmopathy patients were given high-dose intravenous methylprednisolone. The paper describes TCR Vbeta CDR3 sequencing of 140 or so peripheral blood samples, made up of approximately 40 ophthalmopathy patients, 70 to 75 hyperthyroidism patients and roughly 17 progressor patients. Results and caveats for the whole study, not just this receptor: In validation, progression to ophthalmopathy was predicted by the model with 70% to 71% sensitivity and just over 72% specificity, a median of 6.5 months before onset. Ophthalmopathy was separated from stable hyperthyroidism by a 13 V-J signature model, with around 88% sensitivity and 81% to 82% specificity obtained in cross-validation and 80%/75% obtained in testing. Blood samples also contained most of the expanded thyroid clonotypes (frequency above 0.001), which suggests that blood repertoires may reflect thyroid immune responses. Sample size was not statistically predetermined, and investigators were not blinded to group allocation.

Amplification of TCR beta CDR3 regions was carried out from RNA transcripts. A first-round RT-PCR of the TCR CDR3 used the HTBI primer set with the Qiagen OneStep RT-PCR kit. The libraries were constructed in a second round of multiplex PCR and then size-selected and purified. Libraries were sequenced paired-end with 100 bp reads on an Illumina HiSeq2000. Turning to the authors' computational methods: SOAPnuke was used to process the raw data, removing reads that contained adapters or uncalled bases, had a mean Phred below 15, or lacked an exact match to the constant primer or identifier. High-quality paired reads were merged using COPE v1.2.5, and each unique nucleotide sequence was defined as a clonotype. MiTCR v1.1 was used to align clonotypes to the IMGT TRBV, TRBD and TRBJ reference segments. The analysis was restricted to V-J combinations with a frequency above 0.0001, which together covered 98% to 99.2% of the repertoires. The TCS score was defined as the ratio of F50 (clonal expansion) to E x V (chaos), calculated using BLOSUM62-based TCRdist between CDR3 peptides within each V-J. Welch's t-statistics and random forest reduced fewer than 550 V-J features to 13, which were used in a naive Bayes classifier (R e1071). The similarity between thyroid and blood repertoires was quantified using the Morisita-Horn index. TCRdb applied fastp at Q25 and MiXCR to the public reads, then kept only in-frame beta chains. All rows with the same CDR3 protein become a single entry with the most common DNA and genes. V and J calls and clone size were set by TCRdb, not the authors. In all, the sample holds hundreds of thousands of distinct CDR3 sequences, and roughly 40% of those were seen once. The ten largest account for 7.5% to 9.5% of the sample.

Stable Graves' hyperthyroidism was defined as no progression to ophthalmopathy during 18 months of follow-up. Hyperthyroidism patients were aged 18 to 65 years and newly diagnosed, with disease duration of less than 2 months. Exclusion was applied to patients with uncontrolled infections, other autoimmune diseases, pregnancy or lactation. Clinical symptoms, serum thyroxine and TRAb, thyroid ultrasound, and orbital computed tomography formed the basis for the diagnoses. Ficoll-Paque density gradient centrifugation was used to isolate PBMCs from approximately 10 ml of fresh peripheral blood. Trizol reagent was used to extract total RNA, and RNA quality was then checked on an Agilent 2100 Bioanalyzer. The sample comprised blood. The clonotype was recovered from a man younger than 35 with Graves' hyperthyroidism.

The DNA sequence is given as TGTGCCAGCAGCGCAGGGCGGGGGAAGCGGGAGCAGTACTTC. It specifies CASSAGRGKREQYF. The chain is assembled from TRBV12-3 or TRBV12-4 and TRBJ2-7, and 7 bases in between align with TRBD2. Spanning cysteine to phenylalanine, the CDR3 consists of 14 amino acids. The entry retains the CDR3 DNA only, 42 bases that are in frame from base 1. The junction shows trimming of 6 bases on V and 7 bases on J, and the gene matches do not reach 12 bases of it.